The clone carrying this TCR delta chain was detected only a few times. What it binds is not known. RNA was extracted from the cells and then reverse transcribed. Multiplex PCR used pooled V-gene forward primers and a constant-region reverse primer to amplify CDR3s. TCRdb reapplied CATT to the multiplex PCR reads. The sample consists of over 45,000 delta-chain clones, less than 15% of them appearing once. This specimen comes from a study of Vδ1+ human thymocytes. V was pared by 1 base and J by 0 bases, with 10 bases of the junction left unmatched. Germline assignment: CDR1 TSWWSYY and CDR2 QGS. The CDR3 sequence is 19 residues long. Study-level findings and limits: Despite high sort purity, roughly 20% of thymic T cell receptor delta sequences were Vdelta2. In the thymus, TRG and TRD repertoires looked highly polyclonal with Gaussian CDR3 lengths.

The J gene is TRDJ1, the V gene TRDV1; 11 bases map to TRDD3. The sequence came from a girl in the first two years of life who had congenital heart surgery. The sequenced sample consisted of Vdelta1+ gamma-delta thymocytes from the thymus. Noted subset: FACS-sorted CD3+ TCRalphabeta- TCRVdelta1+ TCRVdelta2- thymocytes. For the CDR3, the DNA is TGTGCTCTTGGGGAACAACTGGGGGATAGGGGCGTCTACACCGATAAACTCATCTTT. Protein sequence: CALGEQLGDRGVYTDKLIF.